These T cell receptor beta chains were read from a single sample in a study of T cell responses to AZD1222 COVID-19 vaccine. Using immunoSEQ multiplex PCR, the repertoire was profiled, and TCRdb retains in-frame clones only, with some absent. Of around 100,000 clones in the sample, roughly 90% were seen once. The sequencing used peripheral blood, collected on day 0 of AZD1222 vaccination. The source is an adult in good health. CDR3s include the opening cysteine and the closing phenylalanine or tryptophan. The order of the fields is J gene, D gene, V gene, clone size, CDR3 protein, CDR3 DNA. A D gene is named only where the DNA matches it firmly. Clone size, where shown, is once, few, many, or a class for clones that have expanded.

TRBJ1-2	TRBD1	TRBV7-6	once	CASSSAPDRTYGYTF	TGTGCCAGCAGCTCCGCCCCGGACAGGACCTATGGCTACACCTTC
TRBJ2-1	.	TRBV5-1	.	CASSSGESVSNEQFF	TGCGCCAGCAGCTCAGGGGAGTCAGTAAGCAATGAGCAGTTCTTC
TRBJ2-3	TRBD2	TRBV4-2	.	CASSQVAGGGFTDTQYF	TGTGCCAGCAGCCAAGTAGCCGGCGGGGGGTTCACAGATACGCAGTATTTT
TRBJ2-1	.	TRBV7-9	.	CASSSTVGEQFF	TGTGCCAGCAGCTCCACAGTAGGTGAGCAGTTCTTC
TRBJ1-2	.	TRBV27	.	CASSFQGRGYTF	TGTGCCAGCAGTTTTCAGGGGAGGGGCTACACCTTC
TRBJ1-1	.	TRBV12-3/TRBV12-4	.	CASSLGTEAFF	TGTGCCAGCAGTTTAGGAACTGAAGCTTTCTTT
TRBJ2-7	TRBD2	TRBV3-1/TRBV3-2	.	CASSQRVSGGEQYF	TGTGCCAGCAGCCAACGGGTTAGCGGGGGTGAGCAGTACTTC
TRBJ2-7	.	TRBV7-9	.	CASSSVGYSSYEQYF	TGTGCCAGCAGCTCCGTTGGATATAGCTCCTACGAGCAGTACTTC
TRBJ1-1	TRBD1	TRBV7-9	.	CASSFRDRGEAFF	TGTGCCAGCAGCTTCCGAGACAGGGGCGAAGCTTTCTTT
TRBJ1-5	.	TRBV6-2/TRBV6-3	.	CASSYVWGFDQPQHF	TGTGCCAGCAGTTACGTTTGGGGTTTTGATCAGCCCCAGCATTTT
TRBJ1-2	TRBD1	TRBV2	.	CASSKNRGPYGYTF	TGTGCCAGCAGTAAAAACAGGGGACCCTATGGCTACACCTTC
TRBJ1-3	TRBD1	TRBV6-5	.	CASSQQGLPGNTIYF	TGTGCCAGCAGCCAACAGGGGCTGCCTGGAAACACCATATATTTT
TRBJ1-2	.	TRBV30	few	CAWNGPPGYTF	TGTGCCTGGAACGGACCCCCCGGCTACACCTTC
TRBJ1-4	TRBD1	TRBV30	.	CAWLGGGTTNEKLFF	TGTGCCTGGCTAGGGGGCGGAACAACTAATGAAAAACTGTTTTTT
TRBJ2-2	.	TRBV25-1	.	CASNGRVGTGELFF	TGTGCCAGCAATGGCAGGGTGGGGACCGGGGAGCTGTTTTTT
TRBJ1-1	.	TRBV7-2	.	CASSSGQTNTEAFF	TGTGCCAGCAGCTCCGGACAGACGAACACTGAAGCTTTCTTT
TRBJ1-5	TRBD1	TRBV3-1/TRBV3-2	.	CASSPRTGEQPQHF	TGTGCCAGCAGCCCACGGACAGGGGAGCAGCCCCAGCATTTT
TRBJ1-2	.	TRBV3-1/TRBV3-2	.	CASSQEPVGYTF	TGTGCCAGCAGCCAAGAACCAGTTGGCTACACCTTC
TRBJ1-2	TRBD1	TRBV7-3	.	CASSSSSGTGAHGYTF	TGTGCCAGCAGCAGTTCATCCGGGACAGGGGCCCATGGCTACACCTTC
TRBJ1-2	TRBD1	TRBV6-1	.	CASSEAGQGALSYGYTF	TGTGCCAGCAGTGAAGCTGGACAGGGGGCGCTTTCTTATGGCTACACCTTC
TRBJ1-5	.	TRBV18	.	CASSGAGASNQPQHF	TGTGCCAGCTCAGGTGCGGGGGCTAGCAATCAGCCCCAGCATTTT
TRBJ1-4	.	TRBV7-8	.	CASSLVYGATNEKLFF	TGTGCCAGCAGCTTAGTCTACGGGGCAACTAATGAAAAACTGTTTTTT
TRBJ2-5	.	TRBV30	.	CAWRSRAGDKETQYF	TGTGCCTGGAGGTCCAGGGCAGGGGACAAGGAGACCCAGTACTTC
TRBJ2-7	.	TRBV11-2	.	CASTQMGGQTYEQYF	TGTGCCAGCACCCAGATGGGGGGACAGACCTACGAGCAGTACTTC
TRBJ2-6	.	TRBV5-4	many	CASSLRDNSGANVLTF	TGTGCCAGCAGCCTAAGGGACAACTCTGGGGCCAACGTCCTGACTTTC
TRBJ1-1	.	TRBV6-6	.	CASRYGVKGNTEAFF	TGTGCCAGCAGGTATGGCGTTAAGGGGAACACTGAAGCTTTCTTT